These 21 T cell receptor beta chains originate from one sample sequenced in a study of T cell responses to AZD1222 COVID-19 vaccine. Profiling relied on immunoSEQ multiplex PCR, and the TCRdb table lists in-frame clones only, not all of them. The data hold about 210,000 clones, with 94% observed a single time. The specimen comprised peripheral blood, sampled 28 days after the second dose of the MenACWY control vaccine. The receptors shown here come from an adult who received the MenACWY meningococcal vaccine as a control.

V gene TRBV28 combines with J gene TRBJ2-3; D is ambiguous. The CDR3 has 13 residues. Trimming left V 3 bases short and J 6 bases short, with 10 bases between. Germline CDR1 is MDHEN and CDR2 is SYDVKM. The CDR3 DNA follows: TGTGCCAGCAGTTTGGTCCGAATGGATACGCAGTATTTT. Its protein product is CASSLVRMDTQYF. Looking up the rest from reference TRBV28 and TRBJ2-3 gives the full variable domain: DVKVTQSSRYLVKRTGEKVFLECVQDMDHENMFWYRQDPGLGLRLIYFSYDVKMKEKGDIPEGYSVSREKKERFSLILESASTNQTSMYLCASSLVRMDTQYFGPGTRLTVL.

J is TRBJ1-1 and V is TRBV5-6, with TRBD1 as a possible D gene (5 bases). CDR1 SGHDT and CDR2 YYEEEE come from the germline V gene. V was cut by 4 bases and J by 1 base, with 8 bases left in between. The CDR3 is 13 residues long. In DNA, the CDR3 is TGTGCCAGCAGCCGCGGGACGAACACTGAAGCTTTCTTT. It is translated as CASSRGTNTEAFF.

The CDR3: CASSLAVIQYF. The CDR3 coding sequence is TGTGCCAGCAGCTTAGCGGTCATTCAGTACTTC. This chain uses TRBV7-9 with TRBJ2-4; the D is unclear. The CDR3 consists of 11 residues. Trimming cost V 0 bases and J 9 bases, with 3 bases left between them. The germline V gene encodes CDR1 SEHNR and CDR2 FQNEAQ (reference sequence).

The rearrangement links TRBV3-1 (or the pseudogene TRBV3-2) to TRBJ2-6, with 7 nucleotides matching TRBD1. Trimming at V came to 1 base and at J to 2 bases, leaving 5 bases not matched to a gene. Germline CDR1 and CDR2: LGHDT and YNNKEL (reference sequence). The CDR3 is 17 residues long. CDR3 DNA sequence: TGTGCCAGCAGCCAAGCAACAGGGGCAACTGGGGCCAACGTCCTGACTTTC. Its translation is CASSQATGATGANVLTF.

The chain is built from TRBV3-1 (or the pseudogene TRBV3-2) and TRBJ2-1; 12 bases are shared with TRBD2. Germline V gene lookup returns CDR1 LGHDT and CDR2 YNNKEL (reference sequence). The J segment lost 14 bases and the V segment lost 0 bases, leaving 5 bases of the junction unmatched. This CDR3 contains 14 residues. This CDR3 is CASSQEASGGAEFF. The CDR3 nucleotides are TGTGCCAGCAGCCAAGAAGCTAGCGGGGGGGCCGAGTTCTTC.

About this clone: Additional DNA sequences in this sample encode the identical CDR3. This chain connects TRBV5-1 to TRBJ1-1; D is ambiguous. The germline V and J ends were trimmed by 0 bases and 4 bases, with 7 bases remaining between them. The CDR3 spans 13 residues. Germline CDR1 and CDR2: SGHRS and YFSETQ. As DNA, the CDR3 is TGCGCCAGCAGCTTGGGGGCTGGCACTGAAGCTTTCTTT. It is translated as CASSLGAGTEAFF.

The V call is TRBV5-1, the J call TRBJ1-1; tentatively, D is TRBD1 (6 bases). This CDR3 has 14 residues. The V gene's germline CDR1 is SGHRS and CDR2 YFSETQ. V was clipped by 4 bases and J by 7 bases, with 17 bases between them. The CDR3 coding sequence is TGCGCCAGCAGCCCACAGGGTTCGAATTTTGAAGCTTTCTTT. It is translated as CASSPQGSNFEAFF.

V gene TRBV20-1 combines with J gene TRBJ1-2, with unresolved D. Germline V gene lookup returns CDR1 DFQATT and CDR2 SNEGSKA (reference sequence). CDR3 size: 11 residues. Trimming took off 3 bases at V and 3 bases at J, with 5 bases between the two ends. The CDR3, as DNA: TGCAGTGCTAGTAGACACTATGGCTACACCTTC. It codes for CSASRHYGYTF.

The gene calls are TRBV7-2 and TRBJ1-2; D ambiguous. Trimming stripped 3 bases from V and 1 base from J, with 15 bases between. This CDR3 is 16 amino acids long. Germline values: CDR1 SGHTA, CDR2 FQGNSA. CDR3 sequence: CASSFLSLRDNYGYTF. In DNA, the CDR3 is TGTGCCAGCAGCTTCCTCTCGTTGAGAGATAACTATGGCTACACCTTC.

V is TRBV3-1 (or the pseudogene TRBV3-2) and J is TRBJ1-1; the D is unclear. Trimming took 0 bases from V and 5 from J, leaving 10 bases between them. The CDR3 is 14 amino acids. CDR1 and CDR2 from the germline V gene are LGHDT and YNNKEL (reference sequence). CDR3 residues: CASSQDSRKTEAFF. In nucleotides, the CDR3 is TGTGCCAGCAGCCAAGATAGTCGGAAAACTGAAGCTTTCTTT.

This chain connects TRBV6-1 to TRBJ1-1, with a possible D match to TRBD1 (5 bases). The V gene lost 1 base and the J gene lost 10 bases, with 10 bases spanning the gap. Per germline, CDR1 MNHNS and CDR2 SASEGT. CDR3 size: 12 residues. Here the CDR3 reads CASSEVAGRAFF. CDR3 DNA sequence: TGTGCCAGCAGTGAAGTCGCAGGGCGAGCTTTCTTT.

The rearrangement joins TRBV19 to TRBJ2-7, with D perhaps TRBD2 (6 bases). Germline loops: CDR1 LNHDA, CDR2 SQIVND (reference sequence). The CDR3 is 15 residues long. Trimming left V 1 base short and J 2 bases short, with 12 bases between. This chain's CDR3 is CASSIVQRGTYEQYF. CDR3 DNA: TGTGCCAGTAGTATAGTTCAACGGGGGACCTACGAGCAGTACTTC.

The CDR3 nucleotides are TGTGCCAGCAGCCCGCCGACATCTGAAGCTTTCTTT. It specifies CASSPPTSEAFF. V usage is TRBV13 and J usage is TRBJ1-1; D ambiguous. Trimming cost V 5 bases and J 6 bases, with 10 bases left between them. The CDR3 loop spans 12 amino acids. CDR1 and CDR2 (germline): PRHDT, FYEKMQ (reference sequence).

This chain uses TRBV6-1 with TRBJ2-3; D is undetermined. CDR1 is MNHNS, CDR2 SASEGT, per germline. This CDR3 region has 14 residues. V was clipped by 2 bases and J by 0 bases, with 6 bases between them. This CDR3 reads CASSELPSTDTQYF. The CDR3 coding sequence is TGTGCCAGCAGTGAACTGCCCAGCACAGATACGCAGTATTTT.

This clone occurred once. The CDR3 DNA is TGTGCCAGCAGCCAGAGTACCGGGGAGCTGTTTTTT. This translates into CASSQSTGELFF. The J gene is TRBJ2-2, the V gene TRBV27; the D is unclear. Trimming removed 6 bases from V and 5 bases from J, with 7 bases in between. Germline CDR1 and CDR2: MNHEY and SMNVEV (reference sequence). The CDR3 consists of 12 residues.

This rearrangement joins TRBV6-2 or TRBV6-3 to TRBJ2-1, with D uncertain. The CDR3 covers 11 residues. V dropped 4 bases and J dropped 9 bases, with 7 bases sitting between them. Germline CDR1 is MNHEY and CDR2 is SVGEGT. CDR3 DNA sequence: TGTGCCAGCAGTTCAGTCCCTGAGCAGTTCTTC. As protein: CASSSVPEQFF.

The chain couples TRBV7-3 to TRBJ2-5; 8 positions match TRBD1. The J segment lost 2 bases and the V segment lost 4 bases, leaving 3 bases of the junction unmatched. The CDR3 has 14 residues. Per germline, CDR1 SGHTA and CDR2 FQGTGA. The CDR3 DNA is TGTGCCAGCAGCTCTGGGACAGGACAAGAGACCCAGTACTTC. Its translation is CASSSGTGQETQYF.

In its sample, this clone was seen once. The chain is built from TRBV5-1 and TRBJ2-3; the match to TRBD2 covers 10 bases. Trimming removed 0 bases from V and 0 bases from J; junction bases left unmatched: 7. The CDR3 runs to 18 residues. Germline CDR1 SGHRS, CDR2 YFSETQ. This chain's CDR3 is CASSLGTSGKSSTDTQYF. DNA of the CDR3: TGCGCCAGCAGCTTGGGCACTAGCGGGAAATCTAGCACAGATACGCAGTATTTT.

This clone was seen a few times. CDR3 bases: TGCGCCAGCAGCTTGGACGCCCTCGCGTACGAGCAGTACTTC. Translation gives CASSLDALAYEQYF. The rearrangement joins TRBV5-1 to TRBJ2-7; no clear D gene. Germline CDR1 SGHRS, CDR2 YFSETQ. The CDR3 totals 14 residues. V was cut by 0 bases and J by 4 bases, with 11 bases left in between.

The rearrangement joins TRBV4-3 to TRBJ2-7, with D uncertain. In germline, CDR1 is LGHNA, CDR2 YSLEER. V was pared by 0 bases and J by 3 bases, with 6 bases between. The CDR3 has 13 amino acids. The CDR3 protein is CASSQDRHYEQYF. The CDR3 coding sequence is TGCGCCAGCAGCCAAGATAGGCACTACGAGCAGTACTTC.

The J gene is TRBJ2-1, the V gene TRBV5-5; 10 positions match TRBD2. The germline V gene has CDR1 SGHKS and CDR2 YYEKEE (reference sequence). Trimming took 5 bases from V and 3 from J; bases not matched to a gene: 8. CDR3 length: 16 residues. CDR3: CASSHARTSGYNEQFF. CDR3 DNA sequence: TGTGCCAGCAGTCACGCCCGGACTAGCGGCTACAATGAGCAGTTCTTC. Drawing the rest from reference TRBV5-5 and TRBJ2-1, the complete variable domain is DAGVTQSPTHLIKTRGQQVTLRCSPISGHKSVSWYQQVLGQGPQFIFQYYEKEERGRGNFPDRFSARQFPNYSSELNVNALLLGDSALYLCASSHARTSGYNEQFFGPGTRLTVL.